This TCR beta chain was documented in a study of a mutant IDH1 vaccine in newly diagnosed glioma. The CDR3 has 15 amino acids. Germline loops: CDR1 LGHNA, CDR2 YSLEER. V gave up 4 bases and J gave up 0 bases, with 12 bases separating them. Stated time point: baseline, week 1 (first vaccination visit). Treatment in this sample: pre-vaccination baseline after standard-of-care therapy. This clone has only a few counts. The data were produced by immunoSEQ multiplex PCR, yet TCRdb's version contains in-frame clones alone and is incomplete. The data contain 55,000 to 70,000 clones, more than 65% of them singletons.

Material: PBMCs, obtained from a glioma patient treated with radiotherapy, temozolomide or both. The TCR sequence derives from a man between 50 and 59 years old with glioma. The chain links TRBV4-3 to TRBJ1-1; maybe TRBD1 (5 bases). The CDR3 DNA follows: TGCGCCAGCAGCCCGGCAGGGAGGGTGAACACTGAAGCTTTCTTT. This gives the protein CASSPAGRVNTEAFF.